Below are 7 T cell receptor beta chains sequenced from a single sample in a study of monozygotic twins with inflammatory bowel disease. With the 5' RACE reads reprocessed, TCRdb shows one record per CDR3 protein and no DNA. This table holds around 200,000 distinct CDR3 sequences. Sequenced material: blood. Receptors were obtained from a human donor with ulcerative colitis or Crohn's disease, or a healthy co-twin of an affected twin (not recorded which).

This chain connects TRBV7-8 to TRBJ2-5; the TRBD1 assignment by TCRdb is unverifiable without DNA. The germline V gene has CDR1 SGHVS and CDR2 FQNEAQ. The CDR3 extends over 15 amino acids. This CDR3 reads CASSLRTGLQETQYF.

The chain couples TRBV6-5 to TRBJ1-1. The CDR3 is 14 amino acids. Germline V gene sequence: CDR1 MNHEY, CDR2 SVGAGI. The CDR3 loop reads CASSYITRLNEAFF.

The chain is built from TRBV12-3 or TRBV12-4 and TRBJ1-3. CDR3 length equals 14 residues. CDR3 sequence: CASSLWHSGNTIYF.

The V gene is TRBV5-5, the J gene TRBJ1-2; TCRdb picks TRBD1, but there is no DNA to check that call. CDR3 length: 16 amino acids. Germline CDR1 reads SGHKS; CDR2 reads YYEKEE (reference sequence). The CDR3 protein is CASSFFRSRGDYGYTF.

The CDR3 reads CSAPGGNYEQYF. V usage is TRBV20-1 and J usage is TRBJ2-7; TCRdb's D call, TRBD1, is unchecked because there is no DNA. In germline, CDR1 is DFQATT, CDR2 SNEGSKA (reference sequence). This CDR3 comprises 12 residues.

V is TRBV5-1 and J is TRBJ2-1. CDR1 is SGHRS and CDR2 is YFSETQ in the germline V gene. This CDR3 comprises 11 residues. This chain's CDR3 is CASSQGSEQFF.

The genes are TRBV15 and TRBJ2-1; there is no DNA to check the TCRdb D call of TRBD1. This CDR3 comprises 15 residues. Germline CDR1 reads LNHNV; CDR2 reads YYDKDF (reference sequence). The CDR3 loop reads CATSRAVPGGNEQFF.